This T cell receptor beta chain was recorded in a study of blood T cell repertoires in COVID-19. Study-wide context: Acute-phase and convalescent COVID-19 samples originated in the United States, Italy and Spain. From T cells, B-cell-depleted T cells, or PBMCs came the material, which was cDNA or gDNA.

This table comes from immunoSEQ multiplex PCR, and its TCRdb copy is limited to in-frame clones, with some not included. The profile covers roughly 150,000 clones, with approximately 78% appearing a single time and 9.5% to 13% taken by the ten largest. What was sequenced was peripheral blood. The TCR sequence derives from a man in his 60s who had recovered from COVID-19.

The CDR3 loop is CASSLTQQGQDTQYF. As DNA, the CDR3 is TGTGCCAGCAGCTTAACCCAGCAGGGGCAAGATACGCAGTATTTT. The gene calls are TRBV11-2 and TRBJ2-3, with D maybe TRBD1 (6 bases). CDR3 length: 15 residues. The germline V gene has CDR1 SGHAT and CDR2 FQNNGV. V lost 2 bases, J lost 5 bases, and 14 bases lay in between.